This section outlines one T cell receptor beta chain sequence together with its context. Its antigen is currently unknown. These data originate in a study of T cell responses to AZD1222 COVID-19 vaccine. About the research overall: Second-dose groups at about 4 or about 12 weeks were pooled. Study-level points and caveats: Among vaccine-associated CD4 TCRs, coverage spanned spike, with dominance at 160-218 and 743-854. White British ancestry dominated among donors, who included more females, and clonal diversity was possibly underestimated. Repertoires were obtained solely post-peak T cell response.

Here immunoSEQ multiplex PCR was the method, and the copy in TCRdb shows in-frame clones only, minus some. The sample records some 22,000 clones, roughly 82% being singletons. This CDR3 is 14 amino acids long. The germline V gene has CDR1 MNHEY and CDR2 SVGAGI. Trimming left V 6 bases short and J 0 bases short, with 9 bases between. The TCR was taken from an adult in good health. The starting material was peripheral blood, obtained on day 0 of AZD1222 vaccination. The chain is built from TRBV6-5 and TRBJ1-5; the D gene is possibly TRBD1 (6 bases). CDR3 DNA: TGTGCCAGCAGGACACAGGGTAGCAATCAGCCCCAGCATTTT. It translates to CASRTQGSNQPQHF.